This TCR beta chain stems from a study of blood T cell repertoires in COVID-19. This clone was detected once. Germline assignment: CDR1 MGHRA and CDR2 YSYEKL. V lost 3 bases, J lost 5 bases, and 0 bases stayed unmatched. This CDR3 spans 13 amino acids. Using immunoSEQ multiplex PCR, the repertoire was profiled, and TCRdb retains in-frame clones only, with some absent. Of about 230,000 clones in the sample, about 86% were seen once. The sample comprised peripheral blood. This chain links TRBV4-1 with TRBJ2-5; TRBD1 aligns across 10 bases. The clonotype comes from a man in his forties with active or convalescent COVID-19. CDR3: CASSQDRGETQYF. CDR3 coding DNA: TGCGCCAGCAGCCAGGACAGGGGGGAGACCCAGTACTTC.